The present entry profiles one TCR beta chain with its context. What it recognizes is unknown. The data are from a study of T cells in localized non-small cell lung cancer. Whole-study findings and limits: Appearing in adjacent lung were a median roughly 57 of the top 100 tumor clones. In the blood, greater T cell density corresponded to longer overall survival. Compared with tumor, uninvolved adjacent lung displayed greater T cell clonality, ranking highest overall. Heterogeneity cannot be ruled out, as sequencing used one tumor region only.

V was pared by 6 bases and J by 7 bases, with 22 bases between. The V gene's germline CDR1 is SGHDT and CDR2 YYEEEE. CDR3 length: 15 amino acids. TCRdb's copy holds only in-frame clones and misses some; the assay was immunoSEQ multiplex PCR. The data hold over 20,000 clones, with around 85% observed a single time. The TCR sequence derives from a male donor older than 55 with stage II squamous cell lung carcinoma. J is TRBJ1-2 and V is TRBV5-6; D perhaps matches TRBD1 (5 bases). Material: peripheral blood, obtained before any cancer treatment. In DNA, the CDR3 is TGTGCCAGCACCACCCTCATGTGGGGGTGGTCTGGCTACACCTTC. Protein: CASTTLMWGWSGYTF.